Following are 23 T cell receptor beta chains from one sample sequenced in a study of human T cells and chemical hapten exposure. The time point here: patch test 1, 2 weeks after DPC sensitization. This sample's treatment: therapeutic diphenylcyclopropenone sensitization with weekly scalp DPC. TCRdb re-analysed the RACE reads in MiXCR, keeping a single row per CDR3 protein. The data hold 180,000 or so distinct CDR3 sequences, with 20% to 25% observed a single time. The source material was whole blood, sampled in connection with sensitization to the hapten diphenylcyclopropenone (DPC). These receptors all stem from a woman between 50 and 59 years old with alopecia areata. Some clones in this sample may be carry-over from other donors' samples.

The J gene is TRBJ1-5, the V gene TRBV18; D is ambiguous. CDR3 length equals 13 residues. Germline V gives CDR1 KGHSH, CDR2 LQKENI. V was pared by 2 bases and J by 5 bases, with 7 bases between. The CDR3 here is CASSPSKDQPQHF. The CDR3 region has the DNA TGTGCCAGCTCACCATCGAAGGATCAGCCCCAGCATTTT.

The chain joins TRBV12-3 or TRBV12-4 to TRBJ1-1; the match to TRBD1 covers 7 bases. CDR3 length: 14 amino acids. V lost 1 base, J lost 4 bases, and 3 bases stayed unmatched. CDR3 region: CASSLEGGLTEAFF. The CDR3 region has the DNA TGTGCCAGCAGTTTAGAAGGGGGCCTCACTGAAGCTTTCTTT.

This clonotype was picked up many times. The genes are TRBV20-1 and TRBJ2-1; 14 bases align to TRBD2. This CDR3 is built from 18 residues. Germline V CDR1 and CDR2: DFQATT, SNEGSKA (reference sequence). V gave up 5 bases and J gave up 7 bases; unmatched junction bases: 16. The CDR3 is CSASSPGTSGSGGNEQFF. The CDR3 DNA is TGCAGTGCTTCTTCCCCTGGGACTAGCGGGAGTGGGGGGAATGAGCAGTTCTTC.

This sequence joins TRBV28 and TRBJ1-2; no definite D call. V lost 10 bases, J lost 3 bases, and 9 bases lay in between. This CDR3 has 11 amino acids. Germline loops: CDR1 MDHEN, CDR2 SYDVKM. The DNA of the CDR3 is TGTGCCACTCGAGGAGACTATGGCTACACCTTC. Translating gives CATRGDYGYTF.

This clonotype was seen a handful of times. The chain links TRBV5-1 to TRBJ2-1; no reliable D call. Between the trimmed V and J ends, which lost 2 bases and 2 bases, there was a span of 11 bases. The germline V gene has CDR1 SGHRS and CDR2 YFSETQ. This CDR3 has 15 residues. CDR3 sequence reads: CASSFSGATYNEQFF. The CDR3 nucleotides read TGCGCCAGCAGCTTCTCAGGCGCAACCTACAATGAGCAGTTCTTC.

In its sample, this clonotype was seen a few times. V is TRBV18 and J is TRBJ1-1; D gene uncertain. Trimming stripped 4 bases from V and 1 base from J, with 13 bases between. Germline CDR1 KGHSH, CDR2 LQKENI. The CDR3 length is 15 residues. The CDR3 bases are TGTGCCAGCTCACATTCCTTCCGCGAGAACACTGAAGCTTTCTTT. This gives the protein CASSHSFRENTEAFF.

A few counts support this clonotype. The gene calls are TRBV6-1 and TRBJ1-1; D not resolved. V was pared by 2 bases and J by 0 bases, with 10 bases between. From germline, CDR1 is MNHNS and CDR2 SASEGT. The CDR3 contains 15 residues. The CDR3: CASSEPLVLNTEAFF. The CDR3, as DNA: TGTGCCAGCAGTGAACCCTTGGTCCTGAACACTGAAGCTTTCTTT.

As DNA, the CDR3 is TGTGCCAGCTCACCATTGCCGAGGGCTGAGACTGAAGCTTTCTTT. It codes for CASSPLPRAETEAFF. The chain couples TRBV18 to TRBJ1-1, with D uncertain. Trimming removed 2 bases from V and 5 bases from J, with 15 bases in between. This CDR3 contains 15 residues. Germline V gives CDR1 KGHSH, CDR2 LQKENI. The whole variable domain, remainder taken from reference TRBV18 and TRBJ1-1, is NAGVMQNPRHLVRRRGQEARLRCSPMKGHSHVYWYRQLPEEGLKFMVYLQKENIIDESGMPKERFSAEFPKEGPSILRIQQVVRGDSAAYFCASSPLPRAETEAFFGQGTRLTVV.

V and J are TRBV10-3 and TRBJ2-2; 7 bases are a match to TRBD2. The V and J ends lost 10 bases and 6 bases, in that order; junction bases with no gene match: 5. CDR3 length: 12 amino acids. In germline, CDR1 is ENHRY, CDR2 SYGVKD. The CDR3 DNA reads TGTGCCACTCATAGCGGGCCCGGGGAGCTGTTTTTT. Residues: CATHSGPGELFF.

V and J are TRBV7-2 and TRBJ2-5, with unresolved D. Trimming removed 1 base at V and 1 base at J, with 7 bases between. Germline assignment: CDR1 SGHTA and CDR2 FQGNSA. This CDR3 contains 14 residues. The CDR3 DNA reads as TGTGCCAGCAGCTTAGTGTCGATCCAAGAGACCCAGTACTTC. Its translation: CASSLVSIQETQYF.

The CDR3 DNA reads as TGTGCCAGCAGCGTAGTATCAGGGTCTCGCGCCGAGCAGTACTTC. Protein: CASSVVSGSRAEQYF. The rearrangement uses TRBV9 and TRBJ2-7; possibly TRBD1 for D (5 bases). Germline V gene sequence: CDR1 SGDLS, CDR2 YYNGEE. The CDR3 is made up of 15 amino acids. Trimming removed 0 bases at V and 6 bases at J, with 16 bases between.

This chain connects TRBV18 to TRBJ1-4; D gene ambiguous. CDR3 length equals 17 residues. Germline CDR1 reads KGHSH; CDR2 reads LQKENI. With 3 bases removed from V and 3 bases from J, the gap between germline ends came to 17 bases. This CDR3 reads CASSPMLWTESNEKLFF. CDR3 coding DNA: TGTGCCAGCTCACCTATGCTATGGACGGAATCTAATGAAAAACTGTTTTTT.

The gene calls are TRBV6-5 and TRBJ1-1; perhaps TRBD1 as D (5 bases). Trimming stripped 3 bases from V and 2 bases from J, with 13 bases between. CDR3 length: 15 amino acids. CDR1 is MNHEY and CDR2 is SVGAGI in the germline V gene. This chain's CDR3 is CASSYVGGANTEAFF. In DNA, the CDR3 is TGTGCCAGCAGTTATGTCGGCGGGGCCAACACTGAAGCTTTCTTT.

This clonotype was recorded a few times. This chain links TRBV5-1 with TRBJ1-1; D remains ambiguous. This CDR3 comprises 13 residues. The germline V gene encodes CDR1 SGHRS and CDR2 YFSETQ. With 2 bases removed from V and 1 base from J, the gap between germline ends came to 6 bases. The CDR3 DNA is TGCGCCAGCAGCTTCCAGCCGAACACTGAAGCTTTCTTT. Translated, it gives CASSFQPNTEAFF.

This chain uses TRBV6-6 with TRBJ2-7, with D tentatively TRBD1 or TRBD2 (5 bases each). The V end lost 4 bases, the J end lost 0 bases, and 7 bases lay between the germline ends. This CDR3 spans 13 amino acids. In germline, CDR1 is MNHNY, CDR2 SVGAGI (reference sequence). In nucleotides, the CDR3 is TGTGCCAGCAGTTGGGGGAGCTCCTACGAGCAGTACTTC. It yields the protein CASSWGSSYEQYF.

Points on this clonotype: This may arise from a read error, as a much more abundant clone is one base away. The chain employs TRBV12-3 or TRBV12-4 and TRBJ2-5; 9 bases match TRBD1. The CDR3 is made up of 15 amino acids. The CDR3 spells CVSSPLGQGGETQYF. The CDR3 DNA is TGTGTCAGCAGCCCGTTGGGACAGGGAGGAGAGACCCAGTACTTC.

This clonotype was detected only a few times. The V and J genes are TRBV5-1 and TRBJ2-1; tentative D call: TRBD2 (6 bases). V was cut by 2 bases and J by 10 bases, with 7 bases left in between. In germline, CDR1 is SGHRS, CDR2 YFSETQ. The CDR3 runs to 11 residues. The CDR3 loop is CASSLAGEQFF. CDR3 in DNA: TGCGCCAGCAGCTTAGCGGGCGAGCAGTTCTTC.

The chain employs TRBV18 and TRBJ1-3, with no clear D. V lost 6 bases and J lost 5, with 17 bases in between. Germline values: CDR1 KGHSH, CDR2 LQKENI. The CDR3 contains 15 residues. The CDR3 nucleotides read TGTGCCAGCTCGGCCACGGTTGACACGAGAAACACCATATATTTT. As protein: CASSATVDTRNTIYF.

This rearrangement joins TRBV5-1 to TRBJ2-2; 9 bases align to TRBD1. Germline-derived CDR1 and CDR2 are SGHRS and YFSETQ. The junction had 6 bases not matched to a gene; V was cut back by 3 bases and J by 3 bases. The CDR3 length is 16 residues. CDR3 in DNA: TGCGCCAGCAGCTCCGGACAGGGGATTGACACCGGGGAGCTGTTTTTT. Translation: CASSSGQGIDTGELFF.

In this sample, this clonotype turned up a few times. The chain is built from TRBV16 and TRBJ1-1; D is unresolved. CDR1 and CDR2 (germline): KGHSY, FQNENV. The CDR3 extends over 14 amino acids. The V gene lost 4 bases and the J gene lost 6 bases, with 15 bases spanning the gap. In nucleotides, the CDR3 is TGTGCCAGCAGCCTCTCAGGAGGGTTCCCTGAAGCTTTCTTT. It is translated as CASSLSGGFPEAFF. The full variable domain, with the rest looked up from reference TRBV16 and TRBJ1-1, is GEEVAQTPKHLVRGEGQKAKLYCAPIKGHSYVFWYQQVLKNEFKFLISFQNENVFDETGMPKERFSAKCLPNSPCSLEIQATKLEDSAVYFCASSLSGGFPEAFFGQGTRLTVV.

This clonotype was counted ten times or more. The chain is built from TRBV29-1 and TRBJ2-7; 7 bases match TRBD1. This CDR3 has 13 residues. V trimming: 3 bases; J trimming: 2 bases; junction bases outside the gene matches: 4. Germline CDR1 reads SQVTM; CDR2 reads ANQGSEA. The CDR3 DNA sequence: TGCAGCGTTGAGCGAACAGGGGCCTACGAGCAGTACTTC. It codes for CSVERTGAYEQYF.

The chain has TRBV6-1 and TRBJ2-4, with D unresolved. Germline lookup yields CDR1 MNHNS and CDR2 SASEGT. V was cut by 10 bases and J by 6 bases, with 16 bases left in between. The CDR3 totals 13 residues. The CDR3 loop reads CATTEQSRNIQYF. The DNA of the CDR3 is TGTGCCACCACGGAACAGTCGAGAAACATTCAGTACTTC.

J is TRBJ2-1 and V is TRBV15; D tentatively fits TRBD1 or TRBD2 (5 bases each). V was shortened by 7 bases and J by 9 bases, with 19 bases between the two germline ends. Germline-derived CDR1 and CDR2 are LNHNV and YYDKDF (reference sequence). This CDR3 contains 14 residues. This chain's CDR3 is CATTIGAEVGEQFF. In DNA, the CDR3 is TGTGCCACCACTATCGGGGCAGAAGTGGGTGAGCAGTTCTTC.